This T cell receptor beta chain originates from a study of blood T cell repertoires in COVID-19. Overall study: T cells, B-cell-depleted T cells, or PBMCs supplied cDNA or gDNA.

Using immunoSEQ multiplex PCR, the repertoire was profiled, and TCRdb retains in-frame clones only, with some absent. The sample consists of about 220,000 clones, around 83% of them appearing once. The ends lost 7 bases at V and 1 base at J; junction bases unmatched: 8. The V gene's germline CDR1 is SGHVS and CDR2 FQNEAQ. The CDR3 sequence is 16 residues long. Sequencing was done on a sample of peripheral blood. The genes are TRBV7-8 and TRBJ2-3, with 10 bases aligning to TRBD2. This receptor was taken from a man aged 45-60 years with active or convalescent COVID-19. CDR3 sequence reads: CASTTGLAGGTDTQYF. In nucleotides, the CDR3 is TGTGCCAGCACAACAGGGCTAGCGGGGGGCACAGATACGCAGTATTTT. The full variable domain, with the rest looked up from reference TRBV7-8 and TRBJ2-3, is GAGVSQSPRYKVAKRGQDVALRCDPISGHVSLFWYQQALGQGPEFLTYFQNEAQLDKSGLPSDRFFAERPEGSVSTLKIQRTQQEDSAVYLCASTTGLAGGTDTQYFGPGTRLTVL.